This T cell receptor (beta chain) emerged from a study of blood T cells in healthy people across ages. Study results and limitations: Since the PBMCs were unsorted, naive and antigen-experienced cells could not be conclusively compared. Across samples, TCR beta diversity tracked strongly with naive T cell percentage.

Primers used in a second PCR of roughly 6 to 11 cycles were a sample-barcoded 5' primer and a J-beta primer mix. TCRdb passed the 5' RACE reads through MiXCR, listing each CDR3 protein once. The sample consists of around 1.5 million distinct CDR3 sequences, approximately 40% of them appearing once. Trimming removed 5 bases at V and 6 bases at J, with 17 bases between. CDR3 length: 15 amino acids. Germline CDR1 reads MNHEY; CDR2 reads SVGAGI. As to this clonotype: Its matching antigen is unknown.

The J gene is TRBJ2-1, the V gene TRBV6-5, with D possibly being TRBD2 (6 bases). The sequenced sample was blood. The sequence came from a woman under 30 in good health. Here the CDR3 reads CASSPRTIPSNEQFF. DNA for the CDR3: TGTGCCAGCAGTCCTCGGACTATTCCCTCCAATGAGCAGTTCTTC.